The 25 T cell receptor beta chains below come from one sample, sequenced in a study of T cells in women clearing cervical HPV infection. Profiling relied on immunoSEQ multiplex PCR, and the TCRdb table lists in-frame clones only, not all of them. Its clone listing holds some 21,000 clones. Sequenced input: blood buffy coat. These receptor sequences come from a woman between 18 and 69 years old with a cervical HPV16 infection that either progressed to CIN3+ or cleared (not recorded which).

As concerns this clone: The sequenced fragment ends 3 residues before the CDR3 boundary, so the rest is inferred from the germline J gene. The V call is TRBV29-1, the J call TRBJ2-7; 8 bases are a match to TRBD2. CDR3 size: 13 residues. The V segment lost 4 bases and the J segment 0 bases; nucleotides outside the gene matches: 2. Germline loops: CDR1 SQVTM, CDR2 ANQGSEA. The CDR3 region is CSVVSGSSYEQYF. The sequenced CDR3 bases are TGCAGCGTTGTCAGCGGGAGCTCCTACGAG.

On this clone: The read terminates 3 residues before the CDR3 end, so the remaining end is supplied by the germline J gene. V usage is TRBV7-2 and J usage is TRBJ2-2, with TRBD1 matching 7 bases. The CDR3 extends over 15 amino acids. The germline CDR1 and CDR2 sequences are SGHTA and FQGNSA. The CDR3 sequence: CASSLLRQGREKLFF. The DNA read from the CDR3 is TGTGCCAGCAGCTTGCTCCGACAGGGCCGGGAAAAG.

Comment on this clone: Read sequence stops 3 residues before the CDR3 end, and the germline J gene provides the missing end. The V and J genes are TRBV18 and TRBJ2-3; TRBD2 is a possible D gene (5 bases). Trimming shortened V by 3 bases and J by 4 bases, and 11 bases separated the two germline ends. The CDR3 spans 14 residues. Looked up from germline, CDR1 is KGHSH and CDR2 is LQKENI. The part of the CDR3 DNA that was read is TGTGCCAGCTCACCCCCCCTAGCCTCAGATACG. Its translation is CASSPPLASDT. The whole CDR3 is CASSPPLASDTQYF.

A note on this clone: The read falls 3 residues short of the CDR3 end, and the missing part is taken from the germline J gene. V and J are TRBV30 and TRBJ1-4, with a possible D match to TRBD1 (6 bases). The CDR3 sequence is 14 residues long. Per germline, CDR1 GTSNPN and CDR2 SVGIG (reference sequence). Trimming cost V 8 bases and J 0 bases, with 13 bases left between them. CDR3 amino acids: CAIDRRSTNEKLFF. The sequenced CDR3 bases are TGTGCCATCGACAGGCGATCAACTAATGAAAAA.

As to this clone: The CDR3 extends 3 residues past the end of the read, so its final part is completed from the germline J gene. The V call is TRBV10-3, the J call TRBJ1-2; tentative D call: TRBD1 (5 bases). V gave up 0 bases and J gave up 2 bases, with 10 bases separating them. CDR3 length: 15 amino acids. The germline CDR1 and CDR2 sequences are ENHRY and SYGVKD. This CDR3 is CAISESGRENYGYTF. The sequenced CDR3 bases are TGTGCCATCAGTGAGTCTGGCAGGGAGAACTATGGC.

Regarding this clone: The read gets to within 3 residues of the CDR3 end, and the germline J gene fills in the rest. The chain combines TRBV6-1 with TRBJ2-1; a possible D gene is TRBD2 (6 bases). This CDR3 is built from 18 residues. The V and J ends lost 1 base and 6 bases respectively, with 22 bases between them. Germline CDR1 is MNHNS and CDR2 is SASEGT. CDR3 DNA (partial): TGTGCCAGCAGTGAAGGGCGTATGTCTTTCGGGGGTCCCAATGAG. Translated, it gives CASSEGRMSFGGPNE. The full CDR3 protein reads CASSEGRMSFGGPNEQFF.

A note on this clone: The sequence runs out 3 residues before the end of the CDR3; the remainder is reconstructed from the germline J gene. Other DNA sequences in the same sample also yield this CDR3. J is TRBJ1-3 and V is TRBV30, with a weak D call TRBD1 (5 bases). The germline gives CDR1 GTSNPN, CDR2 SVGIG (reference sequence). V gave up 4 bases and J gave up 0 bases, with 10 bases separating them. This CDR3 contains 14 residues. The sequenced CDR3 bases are TGTGCCTGGACCCAGGGAACCTCTGGAAACACC. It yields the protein CAWTQGTSGNT. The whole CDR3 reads CAWTQGTSGNTIYF.

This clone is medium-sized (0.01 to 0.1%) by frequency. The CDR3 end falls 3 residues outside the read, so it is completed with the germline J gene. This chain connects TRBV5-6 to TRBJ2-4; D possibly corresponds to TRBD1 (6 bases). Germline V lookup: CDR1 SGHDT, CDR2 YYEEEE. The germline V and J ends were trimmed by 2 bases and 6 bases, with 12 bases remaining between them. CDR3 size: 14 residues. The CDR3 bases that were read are TGTGCCAGCAGCTTTGGGGGCCTCGGAAACATT. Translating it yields CASSFGGLGNI. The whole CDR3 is CASSFGGLGNIQYF.

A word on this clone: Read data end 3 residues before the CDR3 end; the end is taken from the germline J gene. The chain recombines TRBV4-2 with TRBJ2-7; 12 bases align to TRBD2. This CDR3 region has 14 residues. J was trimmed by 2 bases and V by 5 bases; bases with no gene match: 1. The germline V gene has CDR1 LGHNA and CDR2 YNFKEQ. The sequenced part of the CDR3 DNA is TGTGCCAGCAGCAGGACTAGCGGGACCTACGAG. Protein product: CASSRTSGTYE. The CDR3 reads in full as CASSRTSGTYEQYF.

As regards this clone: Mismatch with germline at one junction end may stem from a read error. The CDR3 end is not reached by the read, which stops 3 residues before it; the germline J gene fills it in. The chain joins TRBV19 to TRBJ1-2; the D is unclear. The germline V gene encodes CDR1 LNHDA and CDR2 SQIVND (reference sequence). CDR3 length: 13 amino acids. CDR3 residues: CASSIGRDYGYTF. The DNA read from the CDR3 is TGTGCCAGTAGCATAGGGCGGGACTATGGC.

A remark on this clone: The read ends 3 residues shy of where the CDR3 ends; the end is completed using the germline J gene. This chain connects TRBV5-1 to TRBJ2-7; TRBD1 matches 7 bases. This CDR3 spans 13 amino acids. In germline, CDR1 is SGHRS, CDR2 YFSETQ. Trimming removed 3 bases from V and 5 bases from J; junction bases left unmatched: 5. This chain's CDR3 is CASSSTGANEQYF. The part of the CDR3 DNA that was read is TGCGCCAGCAGCTCTACAGGGGCGAACGAG.

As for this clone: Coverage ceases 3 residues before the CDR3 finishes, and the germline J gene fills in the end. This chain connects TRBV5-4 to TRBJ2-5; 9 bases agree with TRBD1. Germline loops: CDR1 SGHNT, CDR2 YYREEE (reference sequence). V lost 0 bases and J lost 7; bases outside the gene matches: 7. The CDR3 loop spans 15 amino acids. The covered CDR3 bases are TGTGCCAGCAGCTTGGATCGGGACAGGGTGGCGACC. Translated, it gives CASSLDRDRVAT. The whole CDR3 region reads CASSLDRDRVATQYF.

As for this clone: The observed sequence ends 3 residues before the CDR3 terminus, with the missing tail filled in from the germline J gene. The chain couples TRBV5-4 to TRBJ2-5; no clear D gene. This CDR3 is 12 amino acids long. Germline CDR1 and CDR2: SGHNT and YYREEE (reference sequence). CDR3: CASSGHADTQYF. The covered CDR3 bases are TGTGCCAGCAGCGGCCATGCGGATACC.

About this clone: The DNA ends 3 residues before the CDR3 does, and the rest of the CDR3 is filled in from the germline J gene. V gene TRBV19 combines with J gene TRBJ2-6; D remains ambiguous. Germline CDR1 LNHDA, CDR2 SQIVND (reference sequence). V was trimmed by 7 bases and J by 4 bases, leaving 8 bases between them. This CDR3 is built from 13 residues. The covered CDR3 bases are TGTGCCAGTACCCCGCAGGGGGCCAACGTC. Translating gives CASTPQGANV. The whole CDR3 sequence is CASTPQGANVLTF.

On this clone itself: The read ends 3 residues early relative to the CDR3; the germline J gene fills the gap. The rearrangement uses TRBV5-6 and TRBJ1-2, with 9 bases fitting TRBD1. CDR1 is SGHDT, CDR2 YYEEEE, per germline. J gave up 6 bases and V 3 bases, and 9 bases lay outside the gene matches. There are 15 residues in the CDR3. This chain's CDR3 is CASSWDRAGRNGYTF. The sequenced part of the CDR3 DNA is TGTGCCAGCAGCTGGGACAGGGCGGGTAGAAATGGC.

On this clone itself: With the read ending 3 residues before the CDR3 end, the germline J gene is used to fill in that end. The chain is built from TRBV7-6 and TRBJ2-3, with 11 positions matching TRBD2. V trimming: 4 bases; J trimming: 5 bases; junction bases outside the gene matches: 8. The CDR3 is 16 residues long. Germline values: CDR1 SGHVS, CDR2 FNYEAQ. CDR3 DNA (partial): TGTGCCAGCAGCTCCCTGAGTAGCGGGGGGGTAGATACG. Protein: CASSSLSSGGVDT. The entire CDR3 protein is CASSSLSSGGVDTQYF.

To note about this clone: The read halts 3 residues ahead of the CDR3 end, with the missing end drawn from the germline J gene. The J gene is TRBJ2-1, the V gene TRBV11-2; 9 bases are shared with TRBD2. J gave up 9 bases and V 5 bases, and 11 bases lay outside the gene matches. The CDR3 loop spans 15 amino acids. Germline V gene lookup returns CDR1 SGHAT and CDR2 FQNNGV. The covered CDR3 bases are TGTGCCAGCAGCCCCCCGGCGGGGGGGCCGGGTGAG. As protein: CASSPPAGGPGE. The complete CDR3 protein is CASSPPAGGPGEQFF. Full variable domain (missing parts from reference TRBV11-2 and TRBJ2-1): EAGVAQSPRYKIIEKRQSVAFWCNPISGHATLYWYQQILGQGPKLLIQFQNNGVVDDSQLPKDRFSAERLKGVDSTLKIQPAKLEDSAVYLCASSPPAGGPGEQFFGPGTRLTVL.

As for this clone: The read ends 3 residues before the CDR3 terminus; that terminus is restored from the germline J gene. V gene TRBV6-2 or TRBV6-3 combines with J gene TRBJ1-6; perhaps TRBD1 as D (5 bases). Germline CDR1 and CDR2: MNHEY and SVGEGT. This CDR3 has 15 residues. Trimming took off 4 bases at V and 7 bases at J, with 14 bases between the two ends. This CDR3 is CASSLGRGRNSPLHF. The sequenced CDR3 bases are TGTGCCAGCAGTTTGGGGAGGGGCCGCAATTCACCC.

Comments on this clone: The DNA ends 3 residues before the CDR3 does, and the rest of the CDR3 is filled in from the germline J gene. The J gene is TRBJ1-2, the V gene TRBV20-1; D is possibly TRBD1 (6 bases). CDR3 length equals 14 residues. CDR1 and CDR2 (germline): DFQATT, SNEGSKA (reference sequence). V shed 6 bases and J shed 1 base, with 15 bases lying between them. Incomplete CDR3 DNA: TGCAGTGCCCCACGACAGGCGATTAACTATGGC. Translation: CSAPRQAINYG. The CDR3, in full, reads CSAPRQAINYGYTF.

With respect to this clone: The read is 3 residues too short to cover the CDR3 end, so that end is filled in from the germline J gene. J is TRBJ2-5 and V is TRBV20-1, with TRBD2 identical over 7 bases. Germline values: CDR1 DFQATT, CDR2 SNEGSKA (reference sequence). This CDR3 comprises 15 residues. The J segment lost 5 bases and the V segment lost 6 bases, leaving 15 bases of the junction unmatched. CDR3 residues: CSAQSLASGGETQYF. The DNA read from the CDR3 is TGCAGTGCCCAATCGCTGGCTAGCGGTGGGGAGACC.

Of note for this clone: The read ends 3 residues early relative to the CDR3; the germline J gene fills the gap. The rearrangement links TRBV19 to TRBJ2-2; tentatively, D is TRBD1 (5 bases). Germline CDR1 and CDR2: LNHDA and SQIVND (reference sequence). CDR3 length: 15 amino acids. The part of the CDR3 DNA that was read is TGTGCCAGTAGATTCGACAGCCTAGTAACCAACGTG. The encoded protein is CASRFDSLVTNV. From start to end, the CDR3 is CASRFDSLVTNVLFF.

CDR3 bases read: TGTGCCAGCAGCACCCCTAGGAATGAC. Protein product: CASSTPRND. The whole CDR3 protein is CASSTPRNDYTF. The V and J genes are TRBV7-2 and TRBJ1-2; D uncertain. The CDR3 goes on 3 residues after the read ends, and that part is filled in from the germline J gene. This CDR3 is built from 12 residues. CDR1 and CDR2 from the germline V gene are SGHTA and FQGNSA.

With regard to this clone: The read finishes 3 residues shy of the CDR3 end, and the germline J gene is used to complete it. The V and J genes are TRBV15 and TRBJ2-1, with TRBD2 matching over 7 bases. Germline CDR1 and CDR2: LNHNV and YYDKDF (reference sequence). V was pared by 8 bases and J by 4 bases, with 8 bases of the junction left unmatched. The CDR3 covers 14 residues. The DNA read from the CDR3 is TGTGCCACCTGGACTAGGAGGTTGTACAATGAG. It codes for CATWTRRLYNE. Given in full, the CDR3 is CATWTRRLYNEQFF. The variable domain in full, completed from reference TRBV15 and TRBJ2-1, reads DAMVIQNPRYQVTQFGKPVTLSCSQTLNHNVMYWYQQKSSQAPKLLFHYYDKDFNNEADTPDNFQSRRPNTSFCFLDIRSPGLGDTAMYLCATWTRRLYNEQFFGPGTRLTVL.

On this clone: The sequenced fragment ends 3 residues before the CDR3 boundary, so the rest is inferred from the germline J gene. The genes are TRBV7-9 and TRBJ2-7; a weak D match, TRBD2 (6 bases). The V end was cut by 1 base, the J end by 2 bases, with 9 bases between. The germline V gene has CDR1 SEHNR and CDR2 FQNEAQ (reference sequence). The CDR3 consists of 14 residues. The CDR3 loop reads CASSLELATYEQYF. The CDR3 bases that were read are TGTGCCAGCAGCTTAGAGCTAGCGACCTACGAG.

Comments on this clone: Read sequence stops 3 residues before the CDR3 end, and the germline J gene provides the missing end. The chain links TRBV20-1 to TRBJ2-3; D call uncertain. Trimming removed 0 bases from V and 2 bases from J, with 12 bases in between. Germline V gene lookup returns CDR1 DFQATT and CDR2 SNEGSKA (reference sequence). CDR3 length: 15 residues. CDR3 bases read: TGCAGTGCTAGAGACTCTATTATAGCCACAGATACG. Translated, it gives CSARDSIIATDT. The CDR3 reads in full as CSARDSIIATDTQYF.